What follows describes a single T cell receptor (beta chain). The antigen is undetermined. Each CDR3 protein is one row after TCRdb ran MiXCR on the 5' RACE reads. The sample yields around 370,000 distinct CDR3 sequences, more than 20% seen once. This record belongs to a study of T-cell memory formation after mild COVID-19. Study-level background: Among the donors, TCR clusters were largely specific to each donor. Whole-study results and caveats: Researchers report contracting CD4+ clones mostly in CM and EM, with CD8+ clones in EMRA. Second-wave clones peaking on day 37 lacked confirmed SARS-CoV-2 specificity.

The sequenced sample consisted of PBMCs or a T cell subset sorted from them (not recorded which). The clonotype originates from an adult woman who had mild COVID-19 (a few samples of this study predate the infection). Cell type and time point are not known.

The CDR3 loop is CASSHTTVSGNTIYF. As DNA, the CDR3 is TGTGCCAGCAGCCACACGACAGTCTCTGGAAACACCATATATTTT. The chain links TRBV4-2 to TRBJ1-3; tentatively, D is TRBD1 (5 bases). V dropped 3 bases and J dropped 0 bases, with 9 bases sitting between them. This CDR3 is 15 amino acids long. Germline lookup yields CDR1 LGHNA and CDR2 YNFKEQ.